These 20 T cell receptor beta chains originate from one sample sequenced in a study of blood T cells in healthy people across ages. It was with a sample-barcoded 5' primer and a J-beta primer mix that a second PCR of roughly 7 to 12 cycles was run. TCRdb re-called the 5' RACE reads with MiXCR, one entry per CDR3 protein. The table lists around 990,000 distinct CDR3 sequences, less than 45% of them singletons. Sequences were obtained from blood. Receptors originate from a man between 18 and 29 years old in good health.

This clonotype occurred a few times. The chain employs TRBV7-2 and TRBJ2-3, with D perhaps matching TRBD1 (5 bases). The length of the CDR3 is 14 residues. Trimming took 5 bases from V and 3 from J, leaving 12 bases between them. Germline V gene lookup returns CDR1 SGHTA and CDR2 FQGNSA. Here the CDR3 DNA reads TGTGCCAGCAGCCCAGGGTTTAAGACAGATACGCAGTATTTT. Amino acid sequence: CASSPGFKTDTQYF.

The chain couples TRBV29-1 to TRBJ2-3, with 7 bases identical to TRBD1. Germline lookup yields CDR1 SQVTM and CDR2 ANQGSEA. J was trimmed by 13 bases and V by 4 bases; bases with no gene match: 8. This CDR3 contains 11 residues. The CDR3 DNA is TGCAGCGTTGGGATGACAGGGAAGGAGTATTTT. This translates into CSVGMTGKEYF.

The rearrangement uses TRBV19 and TRBJ2-3, with no clear D. Germline V gene sequence: CDR1 LNHDA, CDR2 SQIVND (reference sequence). V dropped 3 bases and J dropped 0 bases, with 10 bases sitting between them. This CDR3 is 15 amino acids long. As DNA, the CDR3 is TGTGCCAGTAGTATGAGCGCAGCGAGCACAGATACGCAGTATTTT. Translated, it gives CASSMSAASTDTQYF.

About this clonotype: Compared with germline, one end of the junction differs, possibly owing to a read error. The V gene is TRBV12-3 or TRBV12-4, the J gene TRBJ2-1, with 8 bases matching TRBD1. CDR3 length equals 19 residues. The CDR3 protein is CAGSLRPDRDRGSYNEQFF. The CDR3 region has the DNA TGTGCCGGCAGTTTACGACCGGACAGGGACCGAGGCTCCTACAATGAGCAGTTCTTC.

The V and J genes are TRBV5-1 and TRBJ2-7; D is unresolved. V was trimmed by 0 bases and J by 2 bases, leaving 15 bases between them. Germline lookup yields CDR1 SGHRS and CDR2 YFSETQ. CDR3 length: 16 amino acids. In DNA form, the CDR3 reads TGCGCCAGCAGCTTGGCGATGGGTGCAGATACCTACGAGCAGTACTTC. This encodes CASSLAMGADTYEQYF.

The table lists this clonotype with a few counts. This rearrangement joins TRBV20-1 to TRBJ1-5; 7 nucleotides agree with TRBD1. The germline gives CDR1 DFQATT, CDR2 SNEGSKA (reference sequence). This CDR3 is 14 amino acids long. Trimming took 6 bases from V and 0 from J; bases not matched to a gene: 5. The CDR3 coding sequence is TGCAGTGCCTGGACAGGTTATAGCAATCAGCCCCAGCATTTT. It yields the protein CSAWTGYSNQPQHF.

This chain joins TRBV7-8 and TRBJ2-7; TRBD1 matches 10 bases. Germline V CDR1 and CDR2: SGHVS, FQNEAQ. Germline trimming cut 5 bases from V and 3 bases from J; bases unmatched to any gene: 7. The CDR3 spans 15 residues. In nucleotides, the CDR3 is TGTGCCAGCAGCCCCCGGGACAGGGGCTTCTACGAGCAGTACTTC. Its translation is CASSPRDRGFYEQYF.

On this clonotype itself: One end of the junction varies from germline; a read error may be responsible. The rearrangement links TRBV7-2 to TRBJ2-6, with a weak D call TRBD1 (5 bases). The CDR3 has 15 residues. Germline V gene sequence: CDR1 SGHTA, CDR2 FQGNSA. CDR3 sequence: CASSLDISGANALTF. The CDR3 region has the DNA TGTGCCAGCAGCTTAGACATCTCTGGGGCCAACGCCCTGACTTTC.

This clonotype was seen many times. V and J are TRBV4-1 and TRBJ2-1, with a weak D call TRBD2 (6 bases). This CDR3 has 18 residues. CDR1 is MGHRA and CDR2 is YSYEKL in the germline V gene. Deletions cut 2 bases from V and 0 bases from J, with 17 bases between. CDR3 loop: CASSQPSGSASSYNEQFF. CDR3 sequence (DNA): TGCGCCAGCAGCCAACCCTCCGGGAGCGCCTCCTCCTACAATGAGCAGTTCTTC.

The chain couples TRBV10-3 to TRBJ2-4; 10 nucleotides match TRBD1. V lost 0 bases, J lost 13 bases, and 15 bases stayed unmatched. This CDR3 contains 17 residues. Germline CDR1 and CDR2: ENHRY and SYGVKD. The CDR3 DNA reads TGTGCCATCAGTGAGTCTGGACAGGGGGGAGCCAGGGATGAGCAGTACTTC. It encodes CAISESGQGGARDEQYF.

The chain carries TRBV18 and TRBJ1-4; no firm D call. Between the trimmed V and J ends, which lost 0 bases and 11 bases, there was a span of 10 bases. Germline V gene lookup returns CDR1 KGHSH and CDR2 LQKENI. The length of the CDR3 is 13 residues. CDR3 coding DNA: TGTGCCAGCTCACCACCGTCGTACAAGAAACTGTTTTTT. Protein: CASSPPSYKKLFF. The full variable domain, rest sourced from reference TRBV18 and TRBJ1-4, is NAGVMQNPRHLVRRRGQEARLRCSPMKGHSHVYWYRQLPEEGLKFMVYLQKENIIDESGMPKERFSAEFPKEGPSILRIQQVVRGDSAAYFCASSPPSYKKLFFGSGTQLSVL.

The rearrangement joins TRBV20-1 to TRBJ2-1, with TRBD2 identical over 8 bases. Per the germline V gene, CDR1 is DFQATT and CDR2 is SNEGSKA (reference sequence). There are 16 residues in the CDR3. Trimming took 1 base from V and 4 from J; bases not matched to a gene: 9. The CDR3 DNA is TGCAGTGCTAGAGCCATAAGCGGGGGCACATACAATGAGCAGTTCTTC. It codes for CSARAISGGTYNEQFF.

This clonotype was seen a handful of times. This chain uses TRBV4-3 with TRBJ2-3; 7 bases match TRBD1. The V and J ends lost 0 bases and 6 bases, in that order; junction bases with no gene match: 9. Germline V gives CDR1 LGHNA, CDR2 YSLEER. The length of the CDR3 is 16 residues. The chain's CDR3 is CASSQDALQQGDTQYF. The CDR3 DNA reads as TGCGCCAGCAGCCAAGATGCCCTCCAACAGGGGGATACGCAGTATTTT.

V gene TRBV6-6 combines with J gene TRBJ2-3; the match to TRBD1 covers 8 bases. V dropped 7 bases and J dropped 0; count of bases not matched to a gene: 6. The CDR3 sequence is 15 residues long. CDR1 is MNHNY, CDR2 SVGAGI, per germline (reference sequence). CDR3 loop: CASTPTGASTDTQYF. CDR3 nucleotide sequence: TGTGCCAGCACCCCGACAGGGGCTAGCACAGATACGCAGTATTTT.

This clonotype has just a few counts. The chain uses TRBV7-2 and TRBJ1-5, with no clear D. The CDR3 sequence is 15 residues long. The germline V gene encodes CDR1 SGHTA and CDR2 FQGNSA. V was clipped by 2 bases and J by 3 bases, with 11 bases between them. This chain's CDR3 is CASSLYRQYNQPQHF. The CDR3 nucleotides read TGTGCCAGCAGCTTATATCGGCAGTACAATCAGCCCCAGCATTTT.

V and J are TRBV9 and TRBJ1-2; D ambiguous. The CDR3 has 15 residues. Deletions cut 0 bases from V and 0 bases from J, with 9 bases between. CDR1 is SGDLS and CDR2 is YYNGEE in the germline V gene. The CDR3 loop reads CASSVAPGPNYGYTF. CDR3 nucleotides: TGTGCCAGCAGCGTAGCGCCGGGCCCTAACTATGGCTACACCTTC.

This clonotype has a handful of counts. This chain links TRBV24-1 with TRBJ2-5; D not resolved. Per the germline V gene, CDR1 is KGHDR and CDR2 is SFDVKD. The CDR3 extends over 16 amino acids. V lost 4 bases and J lost 4, with 18 bases in between. The CDR3 loop is CATSDASPTLGETQYF. DNA for the CDR3: TGTGCCACCAGTGACGCTTCCCCGACTTTAGGAGAGACCCAGTACTTC.

This chain uses TRBV11-1 with TRBJ2-1, with D possibly matching TRBD2 (6 bases). CDR3 length: 17 residues. V lost 5 bases to trimming and J lost 7 bases, with 24 bases between them. CDR1 and CDR2 (germline): SGHAT, FQDESV (reference sequence). The CDR3 nucleotides are TGTGCCAGCAGCCCGAATTTCTGGGACGGGGGTGGGAATGAGCAGTTCTTC. Protein: CASSPNFWDGGGNEQFF. Drawing the rest from reference TRBV11-1 and TRBJ2-1, the complete variable domain is EAEVAQSPRYKITEKSQAVAFWCDPISGHATLYWYRQILGQGPELLVQFQDESVVDDSQLPKDRFSAERLKGVDSTLKIQPAELGDSAMYLCASSPNFWDGGGNEQFFGPGTRLTVL.

J is TRBJ1-1 and V is TRBV20-1; D is undetermined. Germline lookup yields CDR1 DFQATT and CDR2 SNEGSKA (reference sequence). Trimming took off 5 bases at V and 3 bases at J, with 16 bases between the two ends. The CDR3 runs 14 residues. As DNA, the CDR3 is TGCAGTGCTCCCCTTCCGGGTACGGACACTGAAGCTTTCTTT. Protein product: CSAPLPGTDTEAFF.

The J gene is TRBJ2-1, the V gene TRBV4-1; weak D call: TRBD2 (6 bases). V shed 0 bases and J shed 4 bases, with 13 bases lying between them. The CDR3 extends over 16 amino acids. The germline CDR1 and CDR2 sequences are MGHRA and YSYEKL. As DNA, the CDR3 is TGCGCCAGCAGCCAAGATTCCCCGGGGAGGTACAATGAGCAGTTCTTC. Protein sequence: CASSQDSPGRYNEQFF.